This T cell receptor beta chain was retrieved from a study of blood T cell repertoires in COVID-19. The overall study: Both acute and convalescent COVID-19 samples were obtained from the United States, Italy and Spain.

Original handling: Reference gene primers were amplified, and this amplification served to estimate nucleated cell counts. Using immunoSEQ multiplex PCR, the repertoire was profiled, and TCRdb retains in-frame clones only, with some absent. The V and J calls and the clone size are those of that table, but D and trimming were determined from the DNA. This sample has hundreds of thousands of clones, with roughly 89% found just once. The junction had 5 bases not matched to a gene; V was cut back by 4 bases and J by 0 bases. The germline CDR1 and CDR2 sequences are MNHEY and SMNVEV (reference sequence). This CDR3 spans 17 amino acids. Cohort 3 recovery required two negative PCRs, clearance, or symptom resolution.

The specimen was PBMCs or T cells enriched from blood (not recorded which). The source of this sequence is a woman in her 40s who had recovered from COVID-19. The chain links TRBV27 to TRBJ1-6; 8 bases align to TRBD1. The CDR3 reads CASSSRQGSSYNSPLHF. As DNA, the CDR3 is TGTGCCAGCAGTTCCAGACAGGGGAGCTCCTATAATTCACCCCTCCACTTT.